These 13 T cell receptor beta chains were all obtained from the same sample, sequenced in a study of blood T cell repertoires in COVID-19. TCRdb keeps only in-frame clones here, not all; method: immunoSEQ multiplex PCR. The sample lists under 100,000 clones; about 85% were seen once. Sequencing was carried out using peripheral blood. The receptors originated from a woman aged 80 or older with COVID-19, enrolled during active disease.

The gene calls are TRBV29-1 and TRBJ2-5; TRBD1 agrees at 10 bases. CDR1 and CDR2 (germline): SQVTM, ANQGSEA. The CDR3 length is 14 residues. Germline trimming cut 6 bases from V and 4 bases from J; bases unmatched to any gene: 8. The CDR3 region is CSVVRDRGIETQYF. CDR3 coding DNA: TGCAGCGTAGTCCGGGACAGGGGAATAGAGACCCAGTACTTC.

The chain links TRBV6-5 to TRBJ2-2, with 7 bases aligning to TRBD2. CDR1 and CDR2 (germline): MNHEY, SVGAGI. Trimming took 6 bases from V and 2 from J; bases not matched to a gene: 3. The CDR3 runs to 14 residues. CDR3 nucleotide sequence: TGTGCCAGCAGACTAGCGAGTAACACCGGGGAGCTGTTTTTT. Amino acids: CASRLASNTGELFF.

This sequence joins TRBV29-1 and TRBJ2-7; 8 nucleotides agree with TRBD2. J gave up 2 bases and V 1 base, and 7 bases lay outside the gene matches. This CDR3 comprises 15 residues. CDR1 SQVTM and CDR2 ANQGSEA come from the germline V gene. The CDR3 spells CSVEGTSSGTYEQYF. The CDR3 nucleotides are TGCAGCGTTGAAGGGACTAGCAGTGGGACCTACGAGCAGTACTTC.

The V and J genes are TRBV28 and TRBJ2-7; a possible D gene is TRBD1 (6 bases). The germline V gene has CDR1 MDHEN and CDR2 SYDVKM. Trimming took 6 bases from V and 4 from J, leaving 10 bases between them. The CDR3 sequence is 12 residues long. DNA for the CDR3: TGTGCCAGCAGACCTACAGGGTACGAGCAGTACTTC. It encodes CASRPTGYEQYF.

The table lists this clone with a few counts. V and J are TRBV10-3 and TRBJ1-1; 7 nucleotides align to TRBD1. The CDR3 extends over 14 amino acids. V dropped 5 bases and J dropped 3; count of bases not matched to a gene: 6. The germline V gene encodes CDR1 ENHRY and CDR2 SYGVKD. Here the CDR3 DNA reads TGTGCCATCAGTAAAACAGGGGCCGACACTGAAGCTTTCTTT. Its protein product is CAISKTGADTEAFF.

V and J are TRBV10-3 and TRBJ2-1; 7 bases are a match to TRBD1. With 11 bases clipped from V and 5 bases from J, the junction kept 9 bases outside the gene matches. In germline, CDR1 is ENHRY, CDR2 SYGVKD. The CDR3 consists of 13 residues. The CDR3 is CAVRDRVNNEQFF. CDR3 coding DNA: TGTGCCGTCCGGGACAGAGTAAACAATGAGCAGTTCTTC.

The chain has TRBV19 and TRBJ1-4; D is perhaps TRBD1 (5 bases). Germline loops: CDR1 LNHDA, CDR2 SQIVND (reference sequence). The V end was cut by 2 bases, the J end by 7 bases, with 11 bases between. The CDR3 sequence is 14 residues long. CDR3 in amino acids: CASSIFQGGEKLFF. The CDR3 bases are TGTGCCAGTAGTATATTCCAGGGTGGTGAAAAACTGTTTTTT.

V usage is TRBV28 and J usage is TRBJ2-1; the D is unclear. The V gene's germline CDR1 is MDHEN and CDR2 SYDVKM. The CDR3 totals 13 residues. V was shortened by 2 bases and J by 12 bases, with 14 bases between the two germline ends. The CDR3 DNA reads TGTGCCAGCAGTTTAATGAGCCGCCGCGGGCAGTTCTTC. Amino acid sequence: CASSLMSRRGQFF.

The rearrangement links TRBV18 to TRBJ1-1; TRBD1 is a possible D gene (5 bases). V dropped 3 bases and J dropped 1 base, with 21 bases sitting between them. This CDR3 spans 18 amino acids. Germline CDR1 is KGHSH and CDR2 is LQKENI. DNA for the CDR3: TGTGCCAGCTCACCGGCGGGGGAGGCAGGGAAGAGGAACACTGAAGCTTTCTTT. Translation gives CASSPAGEAGKRNTEAFF. The full variable domain, with the rest looked up from reference TRBV18 and TRBJ1-1, is NAGVMQNPRHLVRRRGQEARLRCSPMKGHSHVYWYRQLPEEGLKFMVYLQKENIIDESGMPKERFSAEFPKEGPSILRIQQVVRGDSAAYFCASSPAGEAGKRNTEAFFGQGTRLTVV.

This clone was detected only a few times. The chain uses TRBV7-2 and TRBJ1-5; D remains ambiguous. Trimming removed 1 base from V and 0 bases from J, with 7 bases in between. Germline V gene lookup returns CDR1 SGHTA and CDR2 FQGNSA. This CDR3 is built from 15 residues. CDR3 sequence: CASSLVVNSNQPQHF. The CDR3 DNA reads TGTGCCAGCAGCTTAGTAGTAAATAGCAATCAGCCCCAGCATTTT.

V and J are TRBV7-2 and TRBJ1-4, with D maybe TRBD1 (6 bases). Trimming cost V 3 bases and J 8 bases, with 19 bases left between them. Per the germline V gene, CDR1 is SGHTA and CDR2 is FQGNSA. The CDR3 extends over 16 amino acids. CDR3 in DNA: TGTGCCAGCAGCTTTCCCCGGCAGGGGAGGGAAGAAAAACTGTTTTTT. Its translation is CASSFPRQGREEKLFF.

This rearrangement joins TRBV6-5 to TRBJ1-6, with D possibly matching TRBD1 (6 bases). The CDR3 has 15 residues. V lost 8 bases and J 0 bases, leaving 11 bases between the germline ends. Germline CDR1 MNHEY, CDR2 SVGAGI. The CDR3 coding sequence is TGTGCCAGCCAGGGGCAGAGCTCCTATAATTCACCCCTCCACTTT. Amino acids: CASQGQSSYNSPLHF.

The chain links TRBV2 to TRBJ2-4, with no clear D. This CDR3 has 14 residues. V was cut by 3 bases and J by 5 bases, with 11 bases left in between. The germline CDR1 and CDR2 sequences are SNHLY and FYNNEI. CDR3 in amino acids: CASSDFPTENIQYF. The CDR3 DNA reads TGTGCCAGCAGTGATTTTCCTACAGAAAACATTCAGTACTTC. Using reference TRBV2 and TRBJ2-4 for the parts outside the CDR3, the full variable domain is EPEVTQTPSHQVTQMGQEVILRCVPISNHLYFYWYRQILGQKVEFLVSFYNNEISEKSEIFDDQFSVERPDGSNFTLKIRSTKLEDSAMYFCASSDFPTENIQYFGAGTRLSVL.